Each of the 9 T cell receptor beta chains below was sequenced from the same sample in a study of blood T cell repertoires in COVID-19. The method was immunoSEQ multiplex PCR; TCRdb's version includes in-frame clones alone and lacks a portion of them. Of some 80,000 clones listed, 75% to 90% were seen once; the top ten hold approximately 12%. The sequenced material came from peripheral blood. Receptors were obtained from a woman between 40 and 55 years old with active or convalescent COVID-19.

This sequence joins TRBV29-1 and TRBJ2-7; 10 bases map to TRBD2. The CDR3 runs 13 residues. The germline V gene has CDR1 SQVTM and CDR2 ANQGSEA. This CDR3 reads CSASGRRSYEQYF. For the CDR3, the DNA is TGCAGTGCTAGCGGGAGACGTTCCTACGAGCAGTACTTC.

This clone was observed once. The V and J genes are TRBV5-8 and TRBJ2-7; perhaps TRBD1 as D (6 bases). CDR3 size: 13 residues. In germline, CDR1 is SGHTS, CDR2 YDEGEE. Deletions cut 5 bases from V and 2 bases from J, with 11 bases between. In DNA, the CDR3 is TGTGCCAGCAGGGGGGCCTTAACCTACGAGCAGTACTTC. Its translation is CASRGALTYEQYF.

This clone was detected a few times. The chain is built from TRBV4-2 and TRBJ2-2, with TRBD1 matching 9 bases. V was pared by 4 bases and J by 5 bases, with 5 bases of the junction left unmatched. CDR1 and CDR2 from the germline V gene are LGHNA and YNFKEQ. This CDR3 has 15 amino acids. The CDR3 nucleotides are TGTGCCAGCAGCCTTACAGGGGGCCTGACCGGGGAGCTGTTTTTT. Translated, it gives CASSLTGGLTGELFF.

The chain joins TRBV7-9 to TRBJ1-6, with D uncertain. In germline, CDR1 is SEHNR, CDR2 FQNEAQ (reference sequence). Trimming removed 0 bases at V and 10 bases at J, with 7 bases between. The CDR3 is 13 residues long. The CDR3 is CASSLANISPLHF. In nucleotides, the CDR3 is TGTGCCAGCAGCTTAGCTAATATCTCACCCCTCCACTTT.

This sequence joins TRBV27 and TRBJ2-1; D gene ambiguous. CDR1 and CDR2 from the germline V gene are MNHEY and SMNVEV (reference sequence). CDR3 length: 14 amino acids. Trimming stripped 5 bases from V and 7 bases from J, with 15 bases between. CDR3 sequence: CASSPRVLTNEQFF. The CDR3 coding sequence is TGTGCCAGCAGTCCCCGGGTACTAACAAATGAGCAGTTCTTC.

This rearrangement joins TRBV6-4 to TRBJ2-3; TRBD2 matches 10 bases. The CDR3 runs 14 residues. V was clipped by 5 bases and J by 4 bases; unmatched bases: 3. Germline CDR1 is MRHNA and CDR2 is SNTAGT. CDR3 region: CASSPGTSADTQYF. The CDR3 region has the DNA TGTGCCAGCAGTCCCGGGACTAGCGCAGATACGCAGTATTTT.

The chain carries TRBV6-5 and TRBJ2-2; no clear D gene. Germline assignment: CDR1 MNHEY and CDR2 SVGAGI. The CDR3 loop spans 11 amino acids. V was pared by 6 bases and J by 5 bases, with 4 bases between. The CDR3 here is CASRTTGELFF. CDR3 coding DNA: TGTGCCAGCAGGACTACCGGGGAGCTGTTTTTT.

The chain carries TRBV5-4 and TRBJ2-7, with 9 bases identical to TRBD2. The V segment lost 4 bases and the J segment 3 bases; nucleotides outside the gene matches: 11. The CDR3 is 16 amino acids. Germline CDR1 reads SGHNT; CDR2 reads YYREEE (reference sequence). CDR3 nucleotides: TGTGCCAGCAGCGCTGACCCCGGGACTAGCCTCTACGAGCAGTACTTC. Translation: CASSADPGTSLYEQYF.

This sequence joins TRBV7-2 and TRBJ2-2, with D possibly being TRBD1 (5 bases). Germline V gene data show CDR1 as SGHTA and CDR2 as FQGNSA. The CDR3 is made up of 17 amino acids. Trimming cost V 2 bases and J 1 base, with 14 bases left between them. The CDR3: CASSLWGPLMNTGELFF. As DNA, the CDR3 is TGTGCCAGCAGCTTATGGGGCCCACTTATGAACACCGGGGAGCTGTTTTTT.